Shown below are 7 T cell receptor beta chains from a single sample sequenced in a study of OX40 agonist ivuxolimab in advanced cancers. The method was immunoSEQ multiplex PCR; TCRdb's version includes in-frame clones alone and lacks a portion of them. The table shows about 85,000 clones, with roughly four fifths occurring only once. Specimen: CD4+ or CD8+ T cells sorted from blood, collected in a trial of the OX40 agonist ivuxolimab. The receptor set was obtained from an adult with an advanced solid tumor such as melanoma, head and neck, liver or kidney cancer.

CDR3 DNA sequence: TGTGCCAGCTCACCACGTCAGGGGGTCGAGCAGTACTTC. Translating it yields CASSPRQGVEQYF. This chain joins TRBV18 and TRBJ2-7; 7 bases agree with TRBD1. CDR3 size: 13 residues. CDR1 is KGHSH, CDR2 LQKENI, per germline. Trimming cost V 1 base and J 6 bases; bases outside gene matches: 3.

This chain joins TRBV9 and TRBJ2-5; D is possibly TRBD2 (5 bases). The better agreement between TRBJ2-7 and the DNA end casts doubt on the J call. The CDR3 runs to 12 residues. Germline V gives CDR1 SGDLS, CDR2 YYNGEE. CDR3 coding DNA: TGTGCCAGCAGCGGAGGAACTAGCGAGCAGTACTTC. This encodes CASSGGTSEQYF.

The chain recombines TRBV29-1 with TRBJ2-1, with TRBD2 matching over 13 bases. Germline V gives CDR1 SQVTM, CDR2 ANQGSEA. This CDR3 region has 17 residues. The V and J ends lost 6 bases and 0 bases, in that order; junction bases with no gene match: 8. The DNA for the CDR3 is TGCAGCGTACCGGGACTAGCGGGGAAGAGCTCCTACAATGAGCAGTTCTTC. This gives the protein CSVPGLAGKSSYNEQFF.

The chain employs TRBV4-3 and TRBJ1-2; D is uncertain. Germline-derived CDR1 and CDR2 are LGHNA and YSLEER. Trimming shortened V by 1 base and J by 4 bases, and 10 bases separated the two germline ends. This CDR3 contains 14 residues. CDR3 region: CASSQASGGYGYTF. In DNA form, the CDR3 reads TGCGCCAGCAGCCAAGCCTCGGGTGGCTATGGCTACACCTTC.

The V gene is TRBV7-6, the J gene TRBJ2-2; 16 nucleotides line up with TRBD2. The CDR3 sequence is 19 residues long. Per the germline V gene, CDR1 is SGHVS and CDR2 is FNYEAQ. The junction had 9 bases not matched to a gene; V was cut back by 5 bases and J by 3 bases. The CDR3 DNA is TGTGCCAGCAGCACCCCCGGGACTAGCGGGAGGGTGGACACCGGGGAGCTGTTTTTT. It specifies CASSTPGTSGRVDTGELFF.

The chain combines TRBV18 with TRBJ2-5; the D is unclear. The CDR3 totals 13 residues. Germline CDR1 and CDR2: KGHSH and LQKENI. Trimming shortened V by 5 bases and J by 4 bases, and 11 bases separated the two germline ends. DNA of the CDR3: TGTGCCAGCTCAAGTTCTCAGACAGAGACCCAGTACTTC. Its protein product is CASSSSQTETQYF. Supplemented by reference TRBV18 and TRBJ2-5, the full variable domain reads NAGVMQNPRHLVRRRGQEARLRCSPMKGHSHVYWYRQLPEEGLKFMVYLQKENIIDESGMPKERFSAEFPKEGPSILRIQQVVRGDSAAYFCASSSSQTETQYFGPGTRLLVL.

The chain recombines TRBV30 with TRBJ2-3; no clear D. CDR3 length: 13 amino acids. CDR1 is GTSNPN and CDR2 is SVGIG in the germline V gene (reference sequence). Trimming cost V 4 bases and J 5 bases, with 13 bases left between them. The CDR3 sequence: CAWMPLEVDTQYF. The CDR3 DNA is TGTGCCTGGATGCCCCTAGAGGTAGATACGCAGTATTTT.